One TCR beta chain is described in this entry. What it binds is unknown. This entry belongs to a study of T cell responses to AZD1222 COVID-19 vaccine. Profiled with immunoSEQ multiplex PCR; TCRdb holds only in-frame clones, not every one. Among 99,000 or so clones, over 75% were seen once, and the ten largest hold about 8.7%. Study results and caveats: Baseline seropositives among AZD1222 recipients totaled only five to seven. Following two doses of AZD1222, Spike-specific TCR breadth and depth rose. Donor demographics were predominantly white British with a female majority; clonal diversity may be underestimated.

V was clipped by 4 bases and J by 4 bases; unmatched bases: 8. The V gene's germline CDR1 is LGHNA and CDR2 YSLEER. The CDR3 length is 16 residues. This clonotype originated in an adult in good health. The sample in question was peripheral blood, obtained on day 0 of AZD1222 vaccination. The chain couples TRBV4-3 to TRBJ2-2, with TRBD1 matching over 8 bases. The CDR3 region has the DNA TGCGCCAGCAGCCCAGGACAGGGCTGGGGCACCGGGGAGCTGTTTTTT. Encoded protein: CASSPGQGWGTGELFF.